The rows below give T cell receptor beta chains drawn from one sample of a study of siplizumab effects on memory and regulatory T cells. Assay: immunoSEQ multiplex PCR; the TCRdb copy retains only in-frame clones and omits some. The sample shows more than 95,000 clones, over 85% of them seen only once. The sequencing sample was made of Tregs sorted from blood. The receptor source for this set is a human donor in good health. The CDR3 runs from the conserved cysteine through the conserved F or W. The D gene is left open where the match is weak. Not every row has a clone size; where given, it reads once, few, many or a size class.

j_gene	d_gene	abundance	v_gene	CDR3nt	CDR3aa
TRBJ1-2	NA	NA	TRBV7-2	TGTGCCAGCAGCTTAGGACGTGAGGGATTTAGTAATGGTTACACCTTC	CASSLGREGFSNGYTF
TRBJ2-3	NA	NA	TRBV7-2	TGTGCCAGCAGCTTAGCGCGGGGCAGGACAGATACGCAGTATTTT	CASSLARGRTDTQYF
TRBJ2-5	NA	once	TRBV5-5	TGTGCCAGCAGCTGGGGGGAGACCCAGTACTTC	CASSWGETQYF
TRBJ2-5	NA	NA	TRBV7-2	TGTGCCAGCAGCTTGGCCCAAGAGACCCAGTACTTC	CASSLAQETQYF
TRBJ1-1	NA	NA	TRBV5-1	TGCGCCAGCAGCTCCCTGTCAGGTGAAGCTTTCTTT	CASSSLSGEAFF
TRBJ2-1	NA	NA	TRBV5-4	TGTGCCAGCAGCCTGGACAGTGGTTCCTACAATGAGCAGTTCTTC	CASSLDSGSYNEQFF
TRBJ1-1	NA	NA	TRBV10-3	TGTGCCATCAGTGGAGGACAGAACACTGAAGCTTTCTTT	CAISGGQNTEAFF
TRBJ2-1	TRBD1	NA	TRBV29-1	TGCAGCGTTACCACAGGGGTAATGTTGAATGAGCAGTTCTTC	CSVTTGVMLNEQFF
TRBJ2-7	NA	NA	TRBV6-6	TGTGCCACTTCGTATTACGAGCAGTACTTC	CATSYYEQYF
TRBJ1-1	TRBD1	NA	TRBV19	TGTGCCAGCCAGGGTAGGGGGCTCGGAAACACTGAAGCTTTCTTT	CASQGRGLGNTEAFF
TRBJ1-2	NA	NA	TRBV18	TGTGCCAGCTCACCAGGACTGGGACCAGGCTACACCTTC	CASSPGLGPGYTF
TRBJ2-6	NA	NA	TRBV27	TGTGCCAGCAGTCCCCGGGCCAGCGGGGCCAACGTCCTGACTTTC	CASSPRASGANVLTF
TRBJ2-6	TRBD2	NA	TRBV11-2	TGTGCCAGCAGCTTAGTTAGCGGGGGAACCTCTGGGGCCAACGTCCTGACTTTC	CASSLVSGGTSGANVLTF
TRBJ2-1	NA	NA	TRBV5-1	TGCGCCAGCAGCTCCCGGACCCTATCCGGTGAGCAGTTCTTC	CASSSRTLSGEQFF
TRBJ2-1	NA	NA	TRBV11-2	TGTGCCAGCAGCTTTAATAGGCAGGTCAGGAATGAGCAGTTCTTC	CASSFNRQVRNEQFF
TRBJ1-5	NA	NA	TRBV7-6	TGTGCCAGCAGCTTAGGGGGTGGGCAGCCCCAGCATTTT	CASSLGGGQPQHF
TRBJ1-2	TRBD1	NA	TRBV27	TGTGCCAGCAGGGAAAAGACAGGGGAGGGCTACACCTTC	CASREKTGEGYTF
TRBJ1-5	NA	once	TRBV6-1	TGTGCCAGCAGTGAAGGGACGGTTAGCAATCAGCCCCAGCATTTT	CASSEGTVSNQPQHF
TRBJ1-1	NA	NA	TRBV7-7	TGTGCTAGCAGCTTAGGCCTAATGAACACTGAAGCTTTCTTT	CASSLGLMNTEAFF
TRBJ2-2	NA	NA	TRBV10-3	TGTGCCATCCTCCCGTCGGGGTCCGGGGAGCTGTTTTTT	CAILPSGSGELFF
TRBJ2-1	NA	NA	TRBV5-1	TGCGCCAGCAGCTTGTTTGGTGAGCAGTTCTTC	CASSLFGEQFF
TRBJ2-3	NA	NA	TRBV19	TGTGCCAGTAGTATTGGGTCAGCAGATACGCAGTATTTT	CASSIGSADTQYF
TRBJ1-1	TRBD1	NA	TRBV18	TGTGCCAGCTCACCCACGGACAGGGAAACTGAAGCTTTCTTT	CASSPTDRETEAFF
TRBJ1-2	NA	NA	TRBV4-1	TGCGCCAGCAGCCAAGTCGGGGTGCTGGCGCACACCTTC	CASSQVGVLAHTF
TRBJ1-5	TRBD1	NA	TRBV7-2	TGTGCCAGCAGCTTCGACCCCGGAACAGGGGATCAGCCCCAGCATTTT	CASSFDPGTGDQPQHF
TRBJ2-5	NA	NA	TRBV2	TGTGCCAGCAGCCGGGGGAATCAAGAGACCCAGTACTTC	CASSRGNQETQYF
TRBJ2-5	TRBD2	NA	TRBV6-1	TGTGCCAGCAGTGAGGGGACTAGTCGAGAGACCCAGTACTTC	CASSEGTSRETQYF
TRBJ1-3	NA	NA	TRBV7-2	TGTGCCAGCAGCTCAGGGGTATCTGGAAACACCATATATTTT	CASSSGVSGNTIYF
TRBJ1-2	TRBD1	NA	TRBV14	TGTGCCAGCAGCCTTAGACAGGGGGCTGGCTACACCTTC	CASSLRQGAGYTF
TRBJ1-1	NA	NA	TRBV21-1	TGTGCCAGCAGCACTACCCAGGGCAACACTGAAGCTTTCTTT	CASSTTQGNTEAFF
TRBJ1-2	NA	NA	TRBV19	TGTGCCAGTAGTATTGCTGCAAGTCGATTCTATGGCTACACCTTC	CASSIAASRFYGYTF
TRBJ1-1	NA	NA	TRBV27	TGTGCCAGCAGTTTACTGGGGGCAGCTGAAGCTTTCTTT	CASSLLGAAEAFF
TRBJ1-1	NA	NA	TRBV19	TGTGCCAGTAGTTCGGGAAGGGAAAAGAACACTGAAGCTTTCTTT	CASSSGREKNTEAFF
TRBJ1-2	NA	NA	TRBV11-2	TGTGCCAGCAGCTTAGGCGTCCGACAGTTTAACTATGGCTACACCTTC	CASSLGVRQFNYGYTF
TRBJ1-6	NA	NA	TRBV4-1	TGCGCCAGCAGCCAAGATCGCTTGCAGGGTCAAGGGCATAATTCACCCCTCCACTTT	CASSQDRLQGQGHNSPLHF
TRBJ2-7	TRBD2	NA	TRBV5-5	TGTGCCAGCAGCTTGGCTAGCGGGGGTTTCTCCTACGAGCAGTACTTC	CASSLASGGFSYEQYF
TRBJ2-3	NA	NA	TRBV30	TGTGCCTGGTCTGGTGGTACGCAGTATTTT	CAWSGGTQYF